The 25 T cell receptor beta chains listed next were all sequenced from one sample in a study of cytomegalovirus exposure and HLA in healthy donors. Vbeta (60) and Jbeta (13) primers were used in the PCR. Method: immunoSEQ multiplex PCR; TCRdb's copy keeps in-frame clones and lacks some. The sample shows 150,000 to 160,000 clones, 65% to 75% of them seen only once. The specimen sequenced was PBMCs. The receptors originated from a young man in good health and CMV-seronegative.

This sequence joins TRBV27 and TRBJ2-2, with D maybe TRBD1 (6 bases). With 8 bases removed from V and 1 base from J, the gap between germline ends came to 11 bases. This CDR3 region has 14 residues. Germline lookup yields CDR1 MNHEY and CDR2 SMNVEV (reference sequence). CDR3 in DNA: TGTGCCAGCGGGGGCAACCGGAACACCGGGGAGCTGTTTTTT. Translation: CASGGNRNTGELFF.

This chain links TRBV10-3 with TRBJ2-7; TRBD2 might be the D (6 bases). Trimming pared 1 base from V and 4 bases from J, leaving 17 bases between. This CDR3 comprises 16 residues. CDR1 and CDR2 (germline): ENHRY, SYGVKD. DNA for the CDR3: TGTGCCATCAGTGAGTACCCGGGGGTAGTTCCGTACGAGCAGTACTTC. Its protein product is CAISEYPGVVPYEQYF.

The chain has TRBV30 and TRBJ1-1; D is unclear. This CDR3 has 12 amino acids. CDR1 GTSNPN and CDR2 SVGIG come from the germline V gene (reference sequence). V lost 4 bases, J lost 5 bases, and 11 bases lay in between. CDR3 loop: CAWTHIRTEAFF. As DNA, the CDR3 is TGTGCCTGGACCCACATCAGGACTGAAGCTTTCTTT.

This clone was observed a handful of times. This rearrangement joins TRBV11-2 to TRBJ1-5; D is uncertain. The CDR3 sequence is 12 residues long. The V gene lost 5 bases and the J gene lost 6 bases, with 8 bases spanning the gap. CDR1 is SGHAT and CDR2 is FQNNGV in the germline V gene. Written as DNA, the CDR3 is TGTGCCAGCAGCGGTAGCGGTCAGCCCCAGCATTTT. This sequence encodes CASSGSGQPQHF.

Points on this clone: Relative to the germline gene, one junction end is altered; a read error may explain this. CDR3 sequence reads: CASSIGGDGANGLTF. The CDR3 DNA follows: TGTGCCAGTTCAATCGGGGGGGACGGGGCCAACGGCCTGACTTTC. V and J are TRBV19 and TRBJ2-6; TRBD2 matches 8 bases. Germline V gives CDR1 LNHDA, CDR2 SQIVND (reference sequence). The CDR3 sequence is 15 residues long. Variable domain in full (rest from reference TRBV19 and TRBJ2-6): DGGITQSPKYLFRKEGQNVTLSCEQNLNHDAMYWYRQDPGQGLRLIYYSQIVNDFQKGDIAEGYSVSREKKESFPLTVTSAQKNPTAFYLCASSIGGDGANGLTFGAGSRLTVL.

The V call is TRBV28, the J call TRBJ2-3, with 10 nucleotides matching TRBD2. Germline V gives CDR1 MDHEN, CDR2 SYDVKM. The CDR3 is made up of 18 amino acids. V lost 6 bases, J lost 0 bases, and 12 bases stayed unmatched. CDR3 sequence reads: CASSRPASGGRSTDTQYF. CDR3 DNA: TGTGCCAGCAGCCGACCGGCTAGCGGGGGCCGGAGCACAGATACGCAGTATTTT.

In the case of this clone: A read error may produce the germline difference seen at one junction end. Here the CDR3 DNA reads TGCGCCAGCAGCCCCGCCCCCAGTTCTGGGGCCAACGGCCTGACTTTC. Its translation: CASSPAPSSGANGLTF. The V gene is TRBV4-1, the J gene TRBJ2-6; D possibly corresponds to TRBD1 (5 bases). This CDR3 spans 16 amino acids. Germline V lookup: CDR1 MGHRA, CDR2 YSYEKL.

V usage is TRBV2 and J usage is TRBJ2-2; D is undetermined. Germline values: CDR1 SNHLY, CDR2 FYNNEI. Trimming took off 3 bases at V and 1 base at J, with 6 bases between the two ends. The CDR3 runs 14 residues. In DNA, the CDR3 is TGTGCCAGCAGTGAGCAGGTGAACACCGGGGAGCTGTTTTTT. This translates into CASSEQVNTGELFF. Drawing the rest from reference TRBV2 and TRBJ2-2, the complete variable domain is EPEVTQTPSHQVTQMGQEVILRCVPISNHLYFYWYRQILGQKVEFLVSFYNNEISEKSEIFDDQFSVERPDGSNFTLKIRSTKLEDSAMYFCASSEQVNTGELFFGEGSRLTVL.

The J gene is TRBJ2-7, the V gene TRBV27; 12 nucleotides match TRBD1. Germline-derived CDR1 and CDR2 are MNHEY and SMNVEV (reference sequence). The CDR3 has 17 residues. The V and J ends lost 5 bases and 1 base, in that order; junction bases with no gene match: 9. The CDR3 DNA reads TGTGCCAGCAGTCCAAGCCCGGGACAGGGGGCATCCTACGAGCAGTACGTC. This encodes CASSPSPGQGASYEQYV.

The chain carries TRBV6-5 and TRBJ1-2; TRBD1 matches 7 bases. The V segment lost 2 bases and the J segment 2 bases; nucleotides outside the gene matches: 8. Per germline, CDR1 MNHEY and CDR2 SVGAGI. This CDR3 spans 16 amino acids. This chain's CDR3 is CASSYEYRGSNYGYTF. The CDR3 DNA sequence: TGTGCCAGCAGTTACGAGTACAGGGGTTCAAACTATGGCTACACCTTC.

The chain has TRBV9 and TRBJ2-5; 11 nucleotides match TRBD2. Germline trimming cut 2 bases from V and 4 bases from J; bases unmatched to any gene: 4. Germline values: CDR1 SGDLS, CDR2 YYNGEE. The CDR3 sequence is 15 residues long. In nucleotides, the CDR3 is TGTGCCAGCAGCGTTAGCGGGGGGGTCTTAGAGACCCAGTACTTC. Amino acids: CASSVSGGVLETQYF.

V is TRBV2 and J is TRBJ2-3; 7 positions agree with TRBD2. The CDR3 has 15 residues. The trim removed 6 bases at V and 5 bases at J, leaving 11 bases unmatched. Germline V gene data show CDR1 as SNHLY and CDR2 as FYNNEI. Written as DNA, the CDR3 is TGTGCCAGCAGCCCGACTAGCATCCGGGGAGATACGCAGTATTTT. Encoded protein: CASSPTSIRGDTQYF.

Turning to this clone: One end of the junction is discordant with germline, which a read error may explain. This chain links TRBV7-9 with TRBJ2-6; D may be TRBD1 (5 bases). CDR3 size: 17 residues. CDR1 and CDR2 (germline): SEHNR, FQNEAQ (reference sequence). The CDR3 sequence is CASSLGSSSSGANGLTF. Here the CDR3 DNA reads TGTGCCAGCAGCTTAGGCAGCTCCAGCTCTGGGGCCAACGGCCTGACTTTC. The full variable domain, in which reference TRBV7-9 and TRBJ2-6 provide the parts outside the CDR3, is DTGVSQNPRHKITKRGQNVTFRCDPISEHNRLYWYRQTLGQGPEFLTYFQNEAQLEKSRLLSDRFSAERPKGSFSTLEIQRTEQGDSAMYLCASSLGSSSSGANGLTFGAGSRLTVL.

The chain couples TRBV5-6 to TRBJ1-1, with D tentatively TRBD1 (6 bases). From germline, CDR1 is SGHDT and CDR2 YYEEEE. Trimming removed 4 bases at V and 10 bases at J, with 17 bases between. There are 13 residues in the CDR3. CDR3 residues: CASSRDTPWGAFF. CDR3 DNA: TGTGCCAGCAGCCGGGACACCCCCTGGGGAGCTTTCTTT.

This clone was seen once. The chain links TRBV11-3 to TRBJ2-1; 9 bases agree with TRBD2. In germline, CDR1 is SGHNT, CDR2 YENEEA. V dropped 5 bases and J dropped 13; count of bases not matched to a gene: 21. This CDR3 comprises 17 residues. Here the CDR3 reads CASSPNSGTSPGKEQFF. CDR3 coding DNA: TGTGCCAGCAGCCCCAACTCCGGGACTAGCCCGGGAAAAGAACAGTTCTTC.

This chain connects TRBV11-3 to TRBJ2-5, with unresolved D. The V gene's germline CDR1 is SGHNT and CDR2 YENEEA. Trimming cost V 1 base and J 4 bases, with 16 bases left between them. The CDR3 covers 16 residues. The CDR3 loop reads CASSLGGGAGPETQYF. The CDR3 region has the DNA TGTGCCAGCAGCTTAGGTGGTGGTGCTGGGCCAGAGACCCAGTACTTC.

The gene calls are TRBV19 and TRBJ1-1; D remains ambiguous. Germline CDR1 reads LNHDA; CDR2 reads SQIVND (reference sequence). This CDR3 has 14 residues. The germline V and J ends were trimmed by 5 bases and 3 bases, with 13 bases remaining between them. CDR3 bases: TGTGCCAGTAGTGGGAGGGAATGGTACACTGAAGCTTTCTTT. Residues: CASSGREWYTEAFF.

The chain recombines TRBV7-2 with TRBJ2-5; D possibly corresponds to TRBD1 (5 bases). The end of the DNA aligns better with TRBJ2-7, so the J call may be wrong. Germline V gene data show CDR1 as SGHTA and CDR2 as FQGNSA. The CDR3 length is 12 residues. The chain's CDR3 is CASSAQGYEQYF. The CDR3 coding sequence is TGTGCCAGCAGCGCGCAGGGCTACGAGCAGTACTTC.

J is TRBJ2-3 and V is TRBV4-3, with 7 positions matching TRBD2. With V trimmed by 0 bases and J by 2 bases, 5 bases remained unmatched. Germline V gives CDR1 LGHNA, CDR2 YSLEER. The CDR3 has 16 amino acids. DNA of the CDR3: TGCGCCAGCAGCCAAGATGGCGGGGGAAACACAGATACGCAGTATTTT. Amino acid sequence: CASSQDGGGNTDTQYF.

This chain links TRBV5-1 with TRBJ1-1; 7 positions agree with TRBD1. Per the germline V gene, CDR1 is SGHRS and CDR2 is YFSETQ. The length of the CDR3 is 14 residues. Trimming removed 0 bases from V and 6 bases from J; junction bases left unmatched: 5. In DNA, the CDR3 is TGCGCCAGCAGCTTGGCCGCCAGGGGGTCTGAAGCTTTCTTT. Protein sequence: CASSLAARGSEAFF.

This chain joins TRBV27 and TRBJ2-1, with 7 bases fitting TRBD1. The J segment lost 2 bases and the V segment lost 2 bases, leaving 0 bases of the junction unmatched. CDR1 is MNHEY, CDR2 SMNVEV, per germline (reference sequence). The CDR3 totals 14 residues. The CDR3 sequence is CASSLQGAYNEQFF. DNA for the CDR3: TGTGCCAGCAGTTTACAGGGGGCCTACAATGAGCAGTTCTTC.

The chain carries TRBV5-4 and TRBJ1-3; D is ambiguous. Germline V CDR1 and CDR2: SGHNT, YYREEE (reference sequence). V was trimmed by 4 bases and J by 0 bases, leaving 14 bases between them. The CDR3 is 16 residues long. CDR3 in DNA: TGTGCCAGCAGCCCGAGCCAGGCCTACTCTGGAAACACCATATATTTT. This sequence encodes CASSPSQAYSGNTIYF.

This clone has just a few counts. V gene TRBV14 combines with J gene TRBJ1-2; a possible D gene is TRBD1 (6 bases). Germline V gives CDR1 SGHDN, CDR2 FVKESK. The length of the CDR3 is 15 residues. V lost 3 bases and J 8 bases, leaving 19 bases between the germline ends. DNA for the CDR3: TGTGCCAGCAGCCAGACAGGCCTATACCGTTTGGGCTACACCTTC. It encodes CASSQTGLYRLGYTF.

The chain employs TRBV4-1 and TRBJ1-5, with TRBD1 as a possible D gene (5 bases). V was cut by 0 bases and J by 0 bases, with 12 bases left in between. The CDR3 has 17 residues. The V gene's germline CDR1 is MGHRA and CDR2 YSYEKL. CDR3 region: CASSQEGGLISNQPQHF. The CDR3, as DNA: TGCGCCAGCAGCCAAGAGGGGGGATTGATTAGCAATCAGCCCCAGCATTTT.

The genes are TRBV5-1 and TRBJ2-1, with a tentative D call TRBD2 (5 bases). Germline V gives CDR1 SGHRS, CDR2 YFSETQ. This CDR3 comprises 13 residues. Deletions cut 1 base from V and 6 bases from J, with 8 bases between. The CDR3 loop reads CASSLNGLNEQFF. The CDR3 bases are TGCGCCAGCAGCTTGAACGGACTCAATGAGCAGTTCTTC.